These T cell receptor beta chains were read from a single sample in a study of a mutant IDH1 vaccine in newly diagnosed glioma. No antigens are known for them. Libraries were prepared by immunoSEQ multiplex PCR; TCRdb keeps only in-frame clonotypes and omits some of them. The sample lists fewer than 60,000 clones, approximately 64% occurring once. Sequences were derived from peripheral blood mononuclear cells (PBMCs), sampled from a glioma patient whose treatment included an IDH1 peptide vaccine. These receptors were obtained from a middle-aged man with glioma. Some clones in this sample may be carry-over from other donors' samples. The CDR3 runs from the conserved cysteine through the conserved F or W. D genes are given only for firm matches. Part of the rows lack a size; the others show once, few, many or a class for expanded clones.

clone_size: -; v_call: TRBV19; d_call: TRBD1; j_call: TRBJ1-2; cdr3_nt: TGTGCCAGTAGTATCGCTTCGCAGGGGGTTACCTATGGCTACACCTTC; cdr3_aa: CASSIASQGVTYGYTF
clone_size: -; v_call: TRBV5-4; d_call: -; j_call: TRBJ2-3; cdr3_nt: TGTGCCAGCAGCTCGGACGAGTATACGCAGTATTTT; cdr3_aa: CASSSDEYTQYF
clone_size: -; v_call: TRBV25-1; d_call: -; j_call: TRBJ2-5; cdr3_nt: TGTGCCAGCAGCTTCGGCCAAGAGACCCAGTACTTC; cdr3_aa: CASSFGQETQYF
clone_size: few; v_call: TRBV27; d_call: -; j_call: TRBJ1-6; cdr3_nt: TGTGCCAGCATGGCCGAGGGGAGCTCCTATAATTCACCCCTCCACTTT; cdr3_aa: CASMAEGSSYNSPLHF
clone_size: -; v_call: TRBV6-1; d_call: -; j_call: TRBJ2-2; cdr3_nt: TGTGCCAGCAGGGCGGACGGGGAGCTGTTTTTT; cdr3_aa: CASRADGELFF
clone_size: -; v_call: TRBV19; d_call: -; j_call: TRBJ1-6; cdr3_nt: TGTGCCAGTAGTCAGCAGAGCTCCTATAATTCACCCCTCCACTTT; cdr3_aa: CASSQQSSYNSPLHF
clone_size: -; v_call: TRBV5-6; d_call: -; j_call: TRBJ2-5; cdr3_nt: TGTGCCAGCAGCTTCCTAGGGTCCCAAGAGACCCAGTACTTC; cdr3_aa: CASSFLGSQETQYF
clone_size: -; v_call: TRBV13; d_call: -; j_call: TRBJ2-3; cdr3_nt: TGTGCCAGCAGCCCGCTTGTCAGCCGTATTAACACAGATACGCAGTATTTT; cdr3_aa: CASSPLVSRINTDTQYF
clone_size: -; v_call: TRBV18; d_call: -; j_call: TRBJ1-1; cdr3_nt: TGTGCCAGCTCACCAGTGGGGGCTGGCACTGAAGCTTTCTTT; cdr3_aa: CASSPVGAGTEAFF
clone_size: once; v_call: TRBV5-6; d_call: -; j_call: TRBJ2-7; cdr3_nt: TGTGCCAGCAGCCGTGCGGGTTTTCACTACGAGCAGTACTTC; cdr3_aa: CASSRAGFHYEQYF
clone_size: -; v_call: TRBV30; d_call: -; j_call: TRBJ2-3; cdr3_nt: TGTGCCTGGAGCAGGGATGTCGACGATACGCAGTATTTT; cdr3_aa: CAWSRDVDDTQYF
clone_size: -; v_call: TRBV6-5; d_call: TRBD1; j_call: TRBJ1-1; cdr3_nt: TGTGCCAGCAGGTACACAGGGGGGACTGAAGCTTTCTTT; cdr3_aa: CASRYTGGTEAFF
clone_size: -; v_call: TRBV5-1; d_call: -; j_call: TRBJ2-5; cdr3_nt: TGCGCCAGCAGCCTAGGCAGGGGCCGGGAGACCCAGTACTTC; cdr3_aa: CASSLGRGRETQYF
clone_size: -; v_call: TRBV6-6; d_call: -; j_call: TRBJ1-5; cdr3_nt: TGTGCCAGCAGACCCCTTGCGGGAGGTGGCAATCAGCCCCAGCATTTT; cdr3_aa: CASRPLAGGGNQPQHF
clone_size: -; v_call: TRBV7-6; d_call: -; j_call: TRBJ2-7; cdr3_nt: TGTGCCAGCAGCTTCGAGGCAGGGCTCGAGCAGTACTTC; cdr3_aa: CASSFEAGLEQYF
clone_size: -; v_call: TRBV5-1; d_call: -; j_call: TRBJ1-2; cdr3_nt: TGCGCCAGCAGCTTTGGTGGCTACACCTTC; cdr3_aa: CASSFGGYTF
clone_size: -; v_call: TRBV29-1; d_call: TRBD1; j_call: TRBJ2-5; cdr3_nt: TGCAGCGTTGCCGGGACAGCCCAAGAGACCCAGTACTTC; cdr3_aa: CSVAGTAQETQYF
clone_size: -; v_call: TRBV6-1; d_call: TRBD2; j_call: TRBJ2-1; cdr3_nt: TGTGCCAGCCTATCGGGGACTAGCGGCTACAATGAGCAGTTCTTC; cdr3_aa: CASLSGTSGYNEQFF
clone_size: few; v_call: TRBV4-1; d_call: TRBD1; j_call: TRBJ1-2; cdr3_nt: TGCGCCAGCAGCCTTTGGACAGGGACCAACTATGGCTACACCTTC; cdr3_aa: CASSLWTGTNYGYTF
clone_size: -; v_call: TRBV6-5; d_call: TRBD1; j_call: TRBJ1-6; cdr3_nt: TGTGCCAGCAGTTACGAGTGGACAGGGGGATCACCCCTCCACTTT; cdr3_aa: CASSYEWTGGSPLHF
clone_size: few; v_call: TRBV6-5; d_call: -; j_call: TRBJ2-1; cdr3_nt: TGTGCCAGCAGTACTAGCACCGGGCGACAGTTCTTC; cdr3_aa: CASSTSTGRQFF
clone_size: few; v_call: TRBV6-5; d_call: TRBD2; j_call: TRBJ2-5; cdr3_nt: TGTGCCAGCAGTTACTCAGCGGGGGGGCGAAAGACCCAGTACTTC; cdr3_aa: CASSYSAGGRKTQYF
clone_size: -; v_call: TRBV7-6; d_call: -; j_call: TRBJ2-7; cdr3_nt: TGTGCCAGCAGCTTGACAGCCGTCCACGAGCAGTACTTC; cdr3_aa: CASSLTAVHEQYF
clone_size: -; v_call: TRBV19; d_call: -; j_call: TRBJ2-5; cdr3_nt: TGTGCCAGTAGTATCCAGGGATCAGAGACCCAGTACTTC; cdr3_aa: CASSIQGSETQYF
clone_size: -; v_call: TRBV5-1; d_call: -; j_call: TRBJ2-1; cdr3_nt: TGCGCCAGCAGCTTGGCAACGGGCTCCTACAATGAGCAGTTCTTC; cdr3_aa: CASSLATGSYNEQFF
clone_size: -; v_call: TRBV18; d_call: -; j_call: TRBJ2-7; cdr3_nt: TGTGCCAGCTCACCCTCGGACCCCAGTCTGGAGCAGTACTTC; cdr3_aa: CASSPSDPSLEQYF
clone_size: -; v_call: TRBV2; d_call: -; j_call: TRBJ1-2; cdr3_nt: TGTGCCACGGGGGTGCGTAGCTATGGCTACACCTTC; cdr3_aa: CATGVRSYGYTF
clone_size: -; v_call: TRBV29-1; d_call: -; j_call: TRBJ2-3; cdr3_nt: TGCAGCGTTGAAGATCCGACTCTACCCACAGATACGCAGTATTTT; cdr3_aa: CSVEDPTLPTDTQYF
clone_size: -; v_call: TRBV2; d_call: -; j_call: TRBJ2-7; cdr3_nt: TGTGCCAGCAGTGAGCTGACAGCCGCCGAGCAGTACTTC; cdr3_aa: CASSELTAAEQYF
clone_size: -; v_call: TRBV5-1; d_call: -; j_call: TRBJ2-5; cdr3_nt: TGCGCCAGCAGCTTGCTAGGCCAGGGGGGGGAGACCCAGTACTTC; cdr3_aa: CASSLLGQGGETQYF
clone_size: -; v_call: TRBV6-5; d_call: TRBD1; j_call: TRBJ1-4; cdr3_nt: TGTGCCAGCAGGAGACAGGGGGGCGTAGAAAAACTGTTTTTT; cdr3_aa: CASRRQGGVEKLFF
clone_size: -; v_call: TRBV4-1; d_call: -; j_call: TRBJ2-2; cdr3_nt: TGCGCCAGCAGCCCCTACCGGGACAACACCGGGGAGCTGTTTTTT; cdr3_aa: CASSPYRDNTGELFF
clone_size: few; v_call: TRBV12-5; d_call: -; j_call: TRBJ2-2; cdr3_nt: TGTGCTAGTGGTTTTCGGGATACCGGGGAGCTGTTTTTT; cdr3_aa: CASGFRDTGELFF
clone_size: -; v_call: TRBV10-2; d_call: -; j_call: TRBJ1-6; cdr3_nt: TGCGCCAGCAGTGAAAGGTGGGGGGGGACTAGTAATTCACCCCTCCACTTT; cdr3_aa: CASSERWGGTSNSPLHF
clone_size: -; v_call: TRBV7-9; d_call: -; j_call: TRBJ2-5; cdr3_nt: TGTGCCAGCAGCCACACCAGGGGACGAGAGACCCAGTACTTC; cdr3_aa: CASSHTRGRETQYF
clone_size: -; v_call: TRBV29-1; d_call: TRBD1; j_call: TRBJ1-2; cdr3_nt: TGCAGCGTTGAAGGACAACTCAGGGGGCGGGTCTATGGCTACACCTTC; cdr3_aa: CSVEGQLRGRVYGYTF
clone_size: -; v_call: TRBV7-2; d_call: TRBD1; j_call: TRBJ2-7; cdr3_nt: TGTGCCAGCAGCTTTGGGACAGGGGGCTACGAGCAGTACTTC; cdr3_aa: CASSFGTGGYEQYF
clone_size: few; v_call: TRBV13; d_call: -; j_call: TRBJ2-5; cdr3_nt: TGTGCCAGCAGCCCCACCGGTTTTCAAGAGACCCAGTACTTC; cdr3_aa: CASSPTGFQETQYF
clone_size: -; v_call: TRBV5-8; d_call: -; j_call: TRBJ1-1; cdr3_nt: TGTGCCAGCAGCTTGAGAAAGACTGAAGCTTTCTTT; cdr3_aa: CASSLRKTEAFF
clone_size: -; v_call: TRBV10-3; d_call: TRBD1; j_call: TRBJ2-7; cdr3_nt: TGTGCCACCTTGGGGGACAGGGCCACCTACGAGCAGTACTTC; cdr3_aa: CATLGDRATYEQYF
clone_size: -; v_call: TRBV19; d_call: -; j_call: TRBJ2-5; cdr3_nt: TGTGCCAGTAGTATTCAGGGAGAGACCCAGTACTTC; cdr3_aa: CASSIQGETQYF
clone_size: -; v_call: TRBV19; d_call: -; j_call: TRBJ1-3; cdr3_nt: TGTGCCAGTAGTATTAAGGGGAACTCTGGAAACACCATATATTTT; cdr3_aa: CASSIKGNSGNTIYF
clone_size: -; v_call: TRBV5-1; d_call: -; j_call: TRBJ2-1; cdr3_nt: TGCGCCAGCAGCTTGGGCAGCTACAATGAGCAGTTCTTC; cdr3_aa: CASSLGSYNEQFF
clone_size: -; v_call: TRBV10-2; d_call: TRBD1; j_call: TRBJ2-2; cdr3_nt: TGCGCCTCCTTGGACAGGGCCCTCGCCGGGGAGCTGTTTTTT; cdr3_aa: CASLDRALAGELFF
clone_size: once; v_call: TRBV2; d_call: -; j_call: TRBJ1-6; cdr3_nt: TGTGCCAGCAGGACCGGGACCGGGTGGGCACCCCTCCACTTT; cdr3_aa: CASRTGTGWAPLHF
clone_size: -; v_call: TRBV6-6; d_call: -; j_call: TRBJ1-1; cdr3_nt: TGTGCCAGCAGTTACCCGCCTTCAGATGAAGCTTTCTTT; cdr3_aa: CASSYPPSDEAFF
clone_size: few; v_call: TRBV6-5; d_call: TRBD2; j_call: TRBJ2-2; cdr3_nt: TGTGCCAGCAGTTGGCGGACTAGCGGAACCGGGGAGCTGTTTTTT; cdr3_aa: CASSWRTSGTGELFF
clone_size: few; v_call: TRBV6-5; d_call: -; j_call: TRBJ1-6; cdr3_nt: TGTGCCAGCAGCGGACACCTTGAGAATTCACCCCTCCACTTT; cdr3_aa: CASSGHLENSPLHF